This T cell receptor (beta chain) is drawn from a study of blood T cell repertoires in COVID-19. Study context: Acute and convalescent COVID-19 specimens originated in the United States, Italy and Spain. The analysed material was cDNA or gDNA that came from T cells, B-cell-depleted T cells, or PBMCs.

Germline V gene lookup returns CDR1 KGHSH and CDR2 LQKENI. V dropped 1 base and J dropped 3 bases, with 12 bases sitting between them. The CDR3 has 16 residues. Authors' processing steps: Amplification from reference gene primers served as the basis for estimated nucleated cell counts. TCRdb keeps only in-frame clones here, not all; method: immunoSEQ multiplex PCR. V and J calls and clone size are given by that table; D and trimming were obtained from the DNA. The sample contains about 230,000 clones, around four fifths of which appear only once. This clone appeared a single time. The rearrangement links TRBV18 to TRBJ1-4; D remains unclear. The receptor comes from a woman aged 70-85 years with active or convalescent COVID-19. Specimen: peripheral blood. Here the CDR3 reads CASSPRLPGSNEKLFF. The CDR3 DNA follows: TGTGCCAGCTCACCACGTTTGCCCGGGTCTAATGAAAAACTGTTTTTT.